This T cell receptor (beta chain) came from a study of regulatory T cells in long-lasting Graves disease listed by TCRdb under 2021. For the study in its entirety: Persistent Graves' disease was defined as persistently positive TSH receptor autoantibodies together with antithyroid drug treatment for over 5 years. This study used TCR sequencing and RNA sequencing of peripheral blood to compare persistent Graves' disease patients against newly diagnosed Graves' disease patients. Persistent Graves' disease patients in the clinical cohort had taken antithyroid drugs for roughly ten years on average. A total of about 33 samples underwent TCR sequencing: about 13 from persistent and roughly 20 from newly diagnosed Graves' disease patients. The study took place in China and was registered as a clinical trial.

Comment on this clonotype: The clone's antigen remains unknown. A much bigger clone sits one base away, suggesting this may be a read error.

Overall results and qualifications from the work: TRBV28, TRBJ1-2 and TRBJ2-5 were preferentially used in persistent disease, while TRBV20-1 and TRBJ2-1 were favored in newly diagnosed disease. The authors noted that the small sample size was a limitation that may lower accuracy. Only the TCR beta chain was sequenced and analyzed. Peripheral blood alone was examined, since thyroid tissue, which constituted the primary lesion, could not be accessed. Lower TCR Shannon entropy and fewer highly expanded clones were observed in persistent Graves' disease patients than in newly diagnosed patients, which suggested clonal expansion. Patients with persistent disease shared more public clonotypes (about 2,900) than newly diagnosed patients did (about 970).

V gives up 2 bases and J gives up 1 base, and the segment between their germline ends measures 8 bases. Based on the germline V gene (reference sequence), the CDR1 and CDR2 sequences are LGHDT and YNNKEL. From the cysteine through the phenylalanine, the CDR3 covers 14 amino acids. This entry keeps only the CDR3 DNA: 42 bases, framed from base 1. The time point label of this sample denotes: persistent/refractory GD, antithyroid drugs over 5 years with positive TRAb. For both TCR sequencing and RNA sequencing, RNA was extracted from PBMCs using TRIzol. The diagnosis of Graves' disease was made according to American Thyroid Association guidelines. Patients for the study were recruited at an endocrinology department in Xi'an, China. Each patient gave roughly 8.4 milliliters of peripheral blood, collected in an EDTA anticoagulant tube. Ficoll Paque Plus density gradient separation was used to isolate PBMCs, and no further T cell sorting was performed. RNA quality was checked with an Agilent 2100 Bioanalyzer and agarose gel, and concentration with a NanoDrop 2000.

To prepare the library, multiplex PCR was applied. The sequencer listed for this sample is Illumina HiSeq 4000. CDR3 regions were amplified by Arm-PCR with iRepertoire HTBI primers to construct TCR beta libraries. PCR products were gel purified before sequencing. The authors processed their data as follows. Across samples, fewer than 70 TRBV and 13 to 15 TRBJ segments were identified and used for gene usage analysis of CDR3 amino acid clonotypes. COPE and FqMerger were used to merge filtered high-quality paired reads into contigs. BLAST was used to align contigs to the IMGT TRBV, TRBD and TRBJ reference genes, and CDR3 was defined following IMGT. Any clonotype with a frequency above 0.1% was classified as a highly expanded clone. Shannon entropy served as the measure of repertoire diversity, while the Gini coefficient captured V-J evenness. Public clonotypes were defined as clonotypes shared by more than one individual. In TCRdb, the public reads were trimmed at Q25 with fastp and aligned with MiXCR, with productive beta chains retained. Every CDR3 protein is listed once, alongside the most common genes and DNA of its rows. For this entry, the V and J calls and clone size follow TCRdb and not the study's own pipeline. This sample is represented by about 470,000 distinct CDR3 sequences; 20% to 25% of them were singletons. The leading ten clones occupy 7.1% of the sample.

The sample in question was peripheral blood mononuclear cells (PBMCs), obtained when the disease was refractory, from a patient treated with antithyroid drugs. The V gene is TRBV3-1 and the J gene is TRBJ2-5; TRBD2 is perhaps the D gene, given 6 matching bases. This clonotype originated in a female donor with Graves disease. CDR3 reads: CASSQQTSQETQYF. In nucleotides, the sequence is TGTGCCAGCAGCCAACAGACTAGCCAAGAGACCCAGTACTTC.